The rows below give T cell receptor beta chains drawn from one sample of a study of multiple sclerosis patients with progressive multifocal leukoencephalopathy. The data were produced by immunoSEQ multiplex PCR, yet TCRdb's version contains in-frame clones alone and is incomplete. The data hold some 30,000 clones, with 75% to 90% observed a single time. This specimen consisted of PBMCs, obtained from a patient treated with natalizumab. Every receptor here comes from a woman under 40 with progressive multifocal leukoencephalopathy. Each CDR3 is given with its conserved first and last residue. A D gene is named only where the DNA matches it firmly. The size entry is marked missing in some rows and otherwise reads once, few, many or a size class.

D gene: -; J gene: TRBJ2-3; V gene: TRBV4-3; clone size: few; CDR3 DNA: TGCGCCAGCAGCCAAGATGGTGTTGGGGGCACAGATACGCAGTATTTT; CDR3 protein: CASSQDGVGGTDTQYF
D gene: TRBD1; J gene: TRBJ1-5; V gene: TRBV19; clone size: -; CDR3 DNA: TGTGCCAGTACCCCCGGTGGCAGGGGGAATCAGCCCCAGCATTTT; CDR3 protein: CASTPGGRGNQPQHF
D gene: -; J gene: TRBJ1-2; V gene: TRBV5-5; clone size: medium-sized; CDR3 DNA: TGTGCCAGCAGCTTTAACAGGGAGGCGCTTTATGGCTACACCTTC; CDR3 protein: CASSFNREALYGYTF
D gene: TRBD1; J gene: TRBJ2-7; V gene: TRBV30; clone size: -; CDR3 DNA: TGTGCCTGGAGCCATTCGCCGGGACAGGGGGCGGACGAGCAGTACTTC; CDR3 protein: CAWSHSPGQGADEQYF
D gene: TRBD1; J gene: TRBJ2-7; V gene: TRBV6-5; clone size: -; CDR3 DNA: TGTGCCAGCAGCCGACAGGGGGTCTACGAGCAGTACTTC; CDR3 protein: CASSRQGVYEQYF
D gene: -; J gene: TRBJ1-4; V gene: TRBV28; clone size: -; CDR3 DNA: TGTGCCAGCAGAACAGGGAACCGAGACGAAAAACTGTTTTTT; CDR3 protein: CASRTGNRDEKLFF
D gene: TRBD1; J gene: TRBJ2-2; V gene: TRBV7-2; clone size: -; CDR3 DNA: TGTGCCAGCAGCTTAGCGACAGGGGGCTATGCCGGGGAGCTGTTTTTT; CDR3 protein: CASSLATGGYAGELFF
D gene: -; J gene: TRBJ2-5; V gene: TRBV4-1; clone size: -; CDR3 DNA: TGCGCCAGCAGCCACGCGGACCAAGAGACCCAGTACTTC; CDR3 protein: CASSHADQETQYF
D gene: TRBD1; J gene: TRBJ2-5; V gene: TRBV9; clone size: -; CDR3 DNA: TGTGCCAGCAGCGTGGCCGGGACAGCCAAAGAGACCCAGTACTTC; CDR3 protein: CASSVAGTAKETQYF
D gene: -; J gene: TRBJ2-7; V gene: TRBV30; clone size: -; CDR3 DNA: TGTGCCTTACAAGACGGCTACGAGCAGTACTTC; CDR3 protein: CALQDGYEQYF
D gene: -; J gene: TRBJ2-7; V gene: TRBV28; clone size: -; CDR3 DNA: TGTGCCAGCAGTCCCCCCGGGGGGCGAGCCTACGAGCAGTACTTC; CDR3 protein: CASSPPGGRAYEQYF
D gene: TRBD1; J gene: TRBJ2-3; V gene: TRBV11-3; clone size: -; CDR3 DNA: TGTGCCAGCAGCTCCCTAGGGACAGGGTGCACAGATACGCAGTATTTT; CDR3 protein: CASSSLGTGCTDTQYF
D gene: -; J gene: TRBJ2-1; V gene: TRBV9; clone size: -; CDR3 DNA: TGTGCCAGCAGCGTAGGGCCTCAGAGCGATGAGCAGTTCTTC; CDR3 protein: CASSVGPQSDEQFF
D gene: TRBD1; J gene: TRBJ2-4; V gene: TRBV7-9; clone size: -; CDR3 DNA: TGTGCCAGCAGCCCTAGACAGGGCGTAAACATTCAGTACTTC; CDR3 protein: CASSPRQGVNIQYF
D gene: TRBD1; J gene: TRBJ2-7; V gene: TRBV4-1; clone size: -; CDR3 DNA: TGCGCCAGCAGCCGTCCCGGGACAGCGTACGAGCAGTACTTC; CDR3 protein: CASSRPGTAYEQYF
D gene: -; J gene: TRBJ2-2; V gene: TRBV19; clone size: -; CDR3 DNA: TGTGCCAGTAGACCTGCGGCTAGGTCTTCCGGGGAGCTGTTTTTT; CDR3 protein: CASRPAARSSGELFF
D gene: -; J gene: TRBJ2-5; V gene: TRBV7-9; clone size: -; CDR3 DNA: TGTGCCAGCAGCCACAGGGAGGTAGAGACCCAGTACTTC; CDR3 protein: CASSHREVETQYF
D gene: TRBD1; J gene: TRBJ1-6; V gene: TRBV5-1; clone size: -; CDR3 DNA: TGCGCCAGCAGCCCGCTTATAGGGACAGGGGGCGACTCCTATAATTCACCCCTCCACTTT; CDR3 protein: CASSPLIGTGGDSYNSPLHF
D gene: TRBD2; J gene: TRBJ2-3; V gene: TRBV19; clone size: -; CDR3 DNA: TGTGCCAGTCAAGCGGGAGGCACAGATACGCAGTATTTT; CDR3 protein: CASQAGGTDTQYF
D gene: -; J gene: TRBJ1-3; V gene: TRBV6-6; clone size: -; CDR3 DNA: TGTGCCAGCAAACCCATCAGGGGTATCTCTGGAAACACCATATATTTT; CDR3 protein: CASKPIRGISGNTIYF
D gene: TRBD1; J gene: TRBJ2-3; V gene: TRBV9; clone size: -; CDR3 DNA: TGTGCCAGCAGCGTAGAAGGGGGCCCGCTCACAGATACGCAGTATTTT; CDR3 protein: CASSVEGGPLTDTQYF
D gene: TRBD1; J gene: TRBJ2-7; V gene: TRBV30; clone size: once; CDR3 DNA: TGTGCCTGGAGCCGGGACAGGGGATCCGGGCAGTACTTC; CDR3 protein: CAWSRDRGSGQYF
D gene: -; J gene: TRBJ1-2; V gene: TRBV7-2; clone size: -; CDR3 DNA: TGTGCCAGCAGCCTCAGGGTTTCCGACGGCTACACCTTC; CDR3 protein: CASSLRVSDGYTF
D gene: -; J gene: TRBJ2-7; V gene: TRBV18; clone size: -; CDR3 DNA: TGTGCCAGCTCACCATCCGGGAGCTCCTACGAGCAGTACTTC; CDR3 protein: CASSPSGSSYEQYF
D gene: TRBD1; J gene: TRBJ2-7; V gene: TRBV18; clone size: few; CDR3 DNA: TGTGCCAGCTCACCACGACAGGGAATCCACGAGCAGTACTTC; CDR3 protein: CASSPRQGIHEQYF
D gene: TRBD2; J gene: TRBJ2-7; V gene: TRBV5-1; clone size: -; CDR3 DNA: TGCGCCAGCAGTTCCTATAGCGGGAGCTACGAGCAGTACTTC; CDR3 protein: CASSSYSGSYEQYF
D gene: -; J gene: TRBJ2-3; V gene: TRBV2; clone size: -; CDR3 DNA: TGTGCCAGCAGCCAGGGGCTCAGCACAGATACGCAGTATTTT; CDR3 protein: CASSQGLSTDTQYF
D gene: TRBD2; J gene: TRBJ2-1; V gene: TRBV9; clone size: -; CDR3 DNA: TGTGCCAGCAGCGAGACTAGCTGGGACAATGAGCAGTTCTTC; CDR3 protein: CASSETSWDNEQFF
D gene: -; J gene: TRBJ2-7; V gene: TRBV4-1; clone size: few; CDR3 DNA: TGCGCCAGCAGCCAAGGCGGGACACTAAGCTCCTACGAGCAGTACTTC; CDR3 protein: CASSQGGTLSSYEQYF
D gene: -; J gene: TRBJ2-2; V gene: TRBV6-5; clone size: -; CDR3 DNA: TGTGCCAGCAGTTATATCGGGGAGCTGTTTTTT; CDR3 protein: CASSYIGELFF
D gene: -; J gene: TRBJ1-2; V gene: TRBV28; clone size: -; CDR3 DNA: TGTGCCAGCACCCCAGACAGGCATGGCTACACCTTC; CDR3 protein: CASTPDRHGYTF
D gene: -; J gene: TRBJ2-7; V gene: TRBV19; clone size: -; CDR3 DNA: TGTGCCACCTCGTCGGGCTCCTACGAGCAGTACTTC; CDR3 protein: CATSSGSYEQYF
D gene: -; J gene: TRBJ1-2; V gene: TRBV10-3; clone size: -; CDR3 DNA: TGTGCCATCAGTGACCCGGGACACACGAATGGCTACACCTTC; CDR3 protein: CAISDPGHTNGYTF
D gene: TRBD2; J gene: TRBJ2-1; V gene: TRBV4-2; clone size: -; CDR3 DNA: TGTGCCAGCAGCCAAGAACGGACTAGCGAAGAGCAGTTCTTC; CDR3 protein: CASSQERTSEEQFF
D gene: -; J gene: TRBJ2-1; V gene: TRBV28; clone size: -; CDR3 DNA: TGTGCCAGCAGTTCTCCCCTCGGGGAGCAGTTCTTC; CDR3 protein: CASSSPLGEQFF
D gene: -; J gene: TRBJ2-5; V gene: TRBV19; clone size: -; CDR3 DNA: TGTGCCAGTAGTCCCGGCGCTCAGGTTGCCGAGACCCAGTACTTC; CDR3 protein: CASSPGAQVAETQYF
D gene: TRBD2; J gene: TRBJ2-3; V gene: TRBV29-1; clone size: -; CDR3 DNA: TGCAGCGTTGAAATTCGGCTAGCGGGAGAGGTTGATACGCAGTATTTT; CDR3 protein: CSVEIRLAGEVDTQYF
D gene: -; J gene: TRBJ1-1; V gene: TRBV11-3; clone size: few; CDR3 DNA: TGTGCCAGCAGCTTAGATCCGGCTGACGAAGCTTTCTTT; CDR3 protein: CASSLDPADEAFF
D gene: TRBD2; J gene: TRBJ2-7; V gene: TRBV7-2; clone size: -; CDR3 DNA: TGTGCCAGCAGCTTTAGCGGGGGGGCTGGGGAGCAGTACTTC; CDR3 protein: CASSFSGGAGEQYF
D gene: -; J gene: TRBJ2-5; V gene: TRBV7-2; clone size: -; CDR3 DNA: TGTGCCAGCAGCCCAAGCTGGGGTCAAGAGACCCAGTACTTC; CDR3 protein: CASSPSWGQETQYF
D gene: -; J gene: TRBJ2-5; V gene: TRBV12-5; clone size: -; CDR3 DNA: TGTGCTAGTGGTTTGGTCCGAGGGGGGTTACACCAAGAGACCCAGTACTTC; CDR3 protein: CASGLVRGGLHQETQYF
D gene: -; J gene: TRBJ1-2; V gene: TRBV2; clone size: few; CDR3 DNA: TGTGCCAGCGGAGACTTGAACTATGGCTACACCTTC; CDR3 protein: CASGDLNYGYTF
D gene: TRBD2; J gene: TRBJ2-7; V gene: TRBV7-9; clone size: few; CDR3 DNA: TGTGCCAGCAGCTTAGGAGGGACTAGCGGGGAGCTCACCTACGAGCAGTACTTC; CDR3 protein: CASSLGGTSGELTYEQYF
D gene: -; J gene: TRBJ2-3; V gene: TRBV28; clone size: few; CDR3 DNA: TGTGCCAGCAGTTCCGTAGCCAGCACAGATACGCAGTATTTT; CDR3 protein: CASSSVASTDTQYF
D gene: -; J gene: TRBJ2-3; V gene: TRBV21-1; clone size: few; CDR3 DNA: TGTGCCAGCAGCAAGGTGACAGAGGGCGCAGATACGCAGTATTTT; CDR3 protein: CASSKVTEGADTQYF
D gene: -; J gene: TRBJ1-1; V gene: TRBV9; clone size: -; CDR3 DNA: TGTGCCAGCAGCGTAGACGGGGGCTTGGAGACTGAAGCTTTCTTT; CDR3 protein: CASSVDGGLETEAFF